These T cell receptor beta chains were read from a single sample in a study of cytomegalovirus exposure and HLA in healthy donors. Sequencing used immunoSEQ multiplex PCR; TCRdb keeps in-frame clones, though not all of them. Found here are about 91,000 clones, approximately 90% of them singletons; the top ten hold under 2.5%. Sequences were obtained from PBMCs. The receptor set was obtained from a young man in good health and CMV-seronegative. Both conserved end residues are part of each CDR3. Fields, in order: clone size, V gene, D gene, J gene, CDR3 protein, CDR3 DNA. D genes are given only for firm matches. A clone size is listed for some rows: how often the clone was seen (once, few, many), or a class if it is expanded.

abundance: .; v_gene: TRBV28; d_gene: .; j_gene: TRBJ2-2; CDR3aa: CASTRVNTGELFF; CDR3nt: TGTGCCAGCACCCGGGTTAACACCGGGGAGCTGTTTTTT
abundance: .; v_gene: TRBV7-8; d_gene: .; j_gene: TRBJ2-7; CDR3aa: CASSLDPKQGTYEQYF; CDR3nt: TGTGCCAGCAGCTTAGACCCCAAACAGGGTACCTACGAGCAGTACTTC
abundance: .; v_gene: TRBV6-4; d_gene: .; j_gene: TRBJ2-2; CDR3aa: CASSPGQQNTGELFF; CDR3nt: TGTGCCAGCAGTCCGGGACAACAGAACACCGGGGAGCTGTTTTTT
abundance: .; v_gene: TRBV19; d_gene: TRBD2; j_gene: TRBJ2-1; CDR3aa: CASMKGSGGYNEQFF; CDR3nt: TGTGCCAGTATGAAGGGTTCGGGGGGTTACAATGAGCAGTTCTTC
abundance: .; v_gene: TRBV28; d_gene: TRBD1; j_gene: TRBJ1-5; CDR3aa: CASSHVRQGNQPQHF; CDR3nt: TGTGCCAGCAGTCACGTAAGACAGGGAAATCAGCCCCAGCATTTT
abundance: .; v_gene: TRBV9; d_gene: TRBD2; j_gene: TRBJ2-1; CDR3aa: CASSVSGNNEQFF; CDR3nt: TGTGCCAGCAGCGTTAGCGGGAATAATGAGCAGTTCTTC
abundance: once; v_gene: TRBV5-4; d_gene: TRBD2; j_gene: TRBJ2-1; CDR3aa: CASSSVSGRAWGDEQFF; CDR3nt: TGTGCCAGCAGCAGCGTAAGCGGGAGGGCCTGGGGCGATGAGCAGTTCTTC
abundance: .; v_gene: TRBV9; d_gene: TRBD1; j_gene: TRBJ1-6; CDR3aa: CASSINQGANSPLHF; CDR3nt: TGTGCCAGCAGCATAAACCAGGGGGCGAATTCACCCCTCCACTTT
abundance: .; v_gene: TRBV10-3; d_gene: .; j_gene: TRBJ1-2; CDR3aa: CAISEWDTNGYTF; CDR3nt: TGTGCCATCAGTGAGTGGGACACAAATGGCTACACCTTC
abundance: .; v_gene: TRBV28; d_gene: TRBD1; j_gene: TRBJ2-7; CDR3aa: CASRPRTGTAYEQYF; CDR3nt: TGTGCCAGCAGGCCCCGGACCGGGACAGCCTACGAGCAGTACTTC
abundance: .; v_gene: TRBV27; d_gene: TRBD1; j_gene: TRBJ2-1; CDR3aa: CASSLIGDRIINEQFF; CDR3nt: TGTGCCAGCAGTTTAATAGGGGACAGAATAATCAATGAGCAGTTCTTC
abundance: .; v_gene: TRBV18; d_gene: .; j_gene: TRBJ2-7; CDR3aa: CASSSGPPREQYF; CDR3nt: TGTGCCAGCTCATCAGGTCCCCCTCGCGAGCAGTACTTC
abundance: .; v_gene: TRBV7-9; d_gene: .; j_gene: TRBJ2-1; CDR3aa: CASSFAGAGNEQFF; CDR3nt: TGTGCCAGCAGCTTCGCGGGGGCTGGAAATGAGCAGTTCTTC
abundance: .; v_gene: TRBV30; d_gene: .; j_gene: TRBJ2-3; CDR3aa: CAWSVAGSGTDTQYF; CDR3nt: TGTGCCTGGAGTGTTGCGGGGTCAGGCACAGATACGCAGTATTTT
abundance: .; v_gene: TRBV28; d_gene: .; j_gene: TRBJ2-2; CDR3aa: CASSSGLGSAGELFF; CDR3nt: TGTGCCAGCAGTTCAGGGTTGGGATCAGCCGGGGAGCTGTTTTTT
abundance: .; v_gene: TRBV6-5; d_gene: TRBD2; j_gene: TRBJ2-7; CDR3aa: CASRPRTSGSYEQYF; CDR3nt: TGTGCCAGCAGACCGCGGACTAGCGGGAGTTACGAGCAGTACTTC
abundance: .; v_gene: TRBV28; d_gene: TRBD1; j_gene: TRBJ1-2; CDR3aa: CASSSGTATMELYGYTF; CDR3nt: TGTGCCAGCAGTTCAGGGACAGCAACCATGGAACTCTATGGCTACACCTTC
abundance: .; v_gene: TRBV9; d_gene: TRBD1; j_gene: TRBJ1-2; CDR3aa: CASSVAGRGIHGYTF; CDR3nt: TGTGCCAGCAGCGTAGCCGGCAGGGGGATTCATGGCTACACCTTC
abundance: .; v_gene: TRBV21-1; d_gene: .; j_gene: TRBJ2-2; CDR3aa: CASSYRGPGTNTGELFF; CDR3nt: TGTGCCAGCAGCTACAGAGGCCCAGGGACGAACACCGGGGAGCTGTTTTTT
abundance: .; v_gene: TRBV4-1; d_gene: .; j_gene: TRBJ2-7; CDR3aa: CASSQAKVAYPSYEQYF; CDR3nt: TGCGCCAGCAGCCAAGCAAAGGTAGCCTACCCTTCCTACGAGCAGTACTTC
abundance: .; v_gene: TRBV4-1; d_gene: TRBD2; j_gene: TRBJ2-5; CDR3aa: CASSQLGLAKETQYF; CDR3nt: TGCGCCAGCAGCCAGTTAGGACTAGCTAAAGAGACCCAGTACTTC
abundance: .; v_gene: TRBV4-3; d_gene: .; j_gene: TRBJ2-7; CDR3aa: CASSQEQGTPYEQYF; CDR3nt: TGCGCCAGCAGCCAAGAGCAGGGGACGCCCTACGAGCAGTACTTC
abundance: .; v_gene: TRBV7-8; d_gene: .; j_gene: TRBJ2-7; CDR3aa: CASSPVGQNYEQYF; CDR3nt: TGTGCCAGCAGCCCCGTTGGACAGAACTACGAGCAGTACTTC
abundance: .; v_gene: TRBV6-5; d_gene: .; j_gene: TRBJ1-4; CDR3aa: CASTPTSSPNEKLFF; CDR3nt: TGTGCCAGCACTCCAACTAGTTCCCCGAATGAAAAACTGTTTTTT
abundance: .; v_gene: TRBV5-1; d_gene: .; j_gene: TRBJ1-4; CDR3aa: CASSFQPGTTGVNEKLFF; CDR3nt: TGCGCCAGCAGCTTCCAGCCAGGGACCACGGGGGTTAATGAAAAACTGTTTTTT
abundance: .; v_gene: TRBV4-1; d_gene: TRBD2; j_gene: TRBJ2-7; CDR3aa: CASSQGGSGRSSYEQYF; CDR3nt: TGCGCCAGCAGCCAAGGGGGCAGCGGGAGGAGCTCCTACGAGCAGTACTTC
abundance: .; v_gene: TRBV5-5; d_gene: .; j_gene: TRBJ1-1; CDR3aa: CASHDRLAQVTEAFF; CDR3nt: TGTGCCAGCCATGACAGGCTGGCACAGGTCACTGAAGCTTTCTTT
abundance: .; v_gene: TRBV30; d_gene: TRBD2; j_gene: TRBJ2-2; CDR3aa: CAWNLAGDGELFF; CDR3nt: TGTGCCTGGAACTTAGCGGGAGACGGGGAGCTGTTTTTT
abundance: few; v_gene: TRBV28; d_gene: TRBD1; j_gene: TRBJ2-3; CDR3aa: CASNTGQLVTDTQYF; CDR3nt: TGTGCCAGCAATACGGGACAGCTAGTCACAGATACGCAGTATTTT
abundance: .; v_gene: TRBV28; d_gene: TRBD1; j_gene: TRBJ1-2; CDR3aa: CASSETGDYGYTF; CDR3nt: TGTGCCAGCTCCGAAACAGGGGACTATGGCTACACCTTC
abundance: .; v_gene: TRBV7-3; d_gene: TRBD1; j_gene: TRBJ1-1; CDR3aa: CASSLTGGNTEAFF; CDR3nt: TGTGCCAGCAGCCTGACAGGGGGGAACACTGAAGCTTTCTTT
abundance: once; v_gene: TRBV7-2; d_gene: TRBD1; j_gene: TRBJ1-2; CDR3aa: CASSLTGGGLYGYTF; CDR3nt: TGTGCCAGCAGCTTAACAGGGGGCGGCCTCTATGGCTACACCTTC
abundance: .; v_gene: TRBV5-8; d_gene: TRBD2; j_gene: TRBJ2-1; CDR3aa: CASILRTSGGNEQFF; CDR3nt: TGTGCCAGCATCCTGCGGACTAGCGGGGGGAATGAGCAGTTCTTC
abundance: .; v_gene: TRBV21-1; d_gene: .; j_gene: TRBJ2-7; CDR3aa: CASSKEGSSYEQYF; CDR3nt: TGTGCCAGCAGCAAGGAGGGCAGCTCCTACGAGCAGTACTTC
abundance: .; v_gene: TRBV4-3; d_gene: TRBD2; j_gene: TRBJ2-1; CDR3aa: CASSQDRNGLAGVEQFF; CDR3nt: TGCGCCAGCAGCCAAGATCGAAATGGACTAGCGGGAGTGGAGCAGTTCTTC
abundance: .; v_gene: TRBV7-3; d_gene: TRBD1; j_gene: TRBJ2-3; CDR3aa: CASSPSDREVFRPTTSTDTQYF; CDR3nt: TGTGCCAGCAGCCCCTCGGACAGGGAGGTGTTTCGCCCCACTACTAGCACAGATACGCAGTATTTT
abundance: .; v_gene: TRBV30; d_gene: TRBD2; j_gene: TRBJ2-1; CDR3aa: CAWVAGEFYNEQFF; CDR3nt: TGTGCCTGGGTAGCGGGAGAGTTCTACAATGAGCAGTTCTTC
abundance: .; v_gene: TRBV28; d_gene: .; j_gene: TRBJ2-7; CDR3aa: CASRTPLGTFGLAYEQYF; CDR3nt: TGTGCCAGCAGAACACCCCTTGGGACATTCGGGTTAGCCTACGAGCAGTACTTC
abundance: .; v_gene: TRBV29-1; d_gene: TRBD2; j_gene: TRBJ2-3; CDR3aa: CSTEKSGLVGDTQYF; CDR3nt: TGCAGCACAGAGAAGTCGGGACTAGTGGGAGATACGCAGTATTTT
abundance: .; v_gene: TRBV9; d_gene: TRBD1; j_gene: TRBJ2-7; CDR3aa: CASSAGTGNYEQYF; CDR3nt: TGTGCCAGCAGCGCTGGGACAGGGAACTACGAGCAGTACTTC
abundance: .; v_gene: TRBV6-5; d_gene: TRBD1; j_gene: TRBJ1-2; CDR3aa: CASSPQGQANYGYTF; CDR3nt: TGTGCCAGCAGTCCCCAGGGACAGGCTAACTATGGCTACACCTTC
abundance: .; v_gene: TRBV12-5; d_gene: TRBD2; j_gene: TRBJ2-1; CDR3aa: CASALEQGGTSGRGEQFF; CDR3nt: TGTGCTAGTGCTTTGGAACAGGGAGGGACTAGCGGGAGGGGTGAGCAGTTCTTC
abundance: .; v_gene: TRBV4-1; d_gene: .; j_gene: TRBJ1-3; CDR3aa: CASSQPTDKNSGNTIYF; CDR3nt: TGCGCCAGCAGCCAACCGACGGACAAGAACTCTGGAAACACCATATATTTT
abundance: .; v_gene: TRBV21-1; d_gene: .; j_gene: TRBJ1-1; CDR3aa: CASSKGLGGGNTEAFF; CDR3nt: TGTGCCAGCAGCAAAGGTTTGGGGGGGGGAAACACTGAAGCTTTCTTT
abundance: .; v_gene: TRBV5-1; d_gene: .; j_gene: TRBJ2-1; CDR3aa: CASSSGTGTYNEQFF; CDR3nt: TGCGCCAGCAGTTCCGGCACAGGGACCTACAATGAGCAGTTCTTC
abundance: .; v_gene: TRBV7-3; d_gene: TRBD1; j_gene: TRBJ1-2; CDR3aa: CASSLGDRGNYGYTF; CDR3nt: TGTGCCAGCAGCTTAGGGGACAGGGGAAACTATGGCTACACCTTC
abundance: .; v_gene: TRBV19; d_gene: TRBD1; j_gene: TRBJ1-4; CDR3aa: CASRPGQANEKLFF; CDR3nt: TGTGCCAGTAGACCGGGACAGGCTAATGAAAAACTGTTTTTT
abundance: once; v_gene: TRBV12-1; d_gene: .; j_gene: TRBJ2-1; CDR3aa: CASSLPSGREGRNEQFF; CDR3nt: TGTGCCAGCAGCTTACCATCGGGGCGGGAGGGCCGTAATGAGCAGTTCTTC
abundance: .; v_gene: TRBV27; d_gene: .; j_gene: TRBJ2-1; CDR3aa: CASSFSGVTYNEQFF; CDR3nt: TGTGCCAGCAGTTTTTCCGGGGTAACCTACAATGAGCAGTTCTTC
abundance: .; v_gene: TRBV5-6; d_gene: TRBD1; j_gene: TRBJ1-4; CDR3aa: CASRNQGAGEKLFF; CDR3nt: TGTGCCAGCAGAAATCAGGGGGCGGGAGAAAAACTGTTTTTT